This TCR beta chain came from a study of breast tumors, draining lymph nodes, adjacent tissues. Overall study findings and caveats: That most tumor T cells come from lymph nodes remained unproven.

As concerns this clonotype: What it binds is unknown. This may stem from a read error, because a much larger clone lies one nucleotide away.

TCRdb re-derived calls from the multiplex PCR reads in MiXCR, one entry per CDR3 protein. This sample has 200,000 to 300,000 distinct CDR3 sequences, with roughly 30% found just once. Axillary draining lymph nodes of breast cancer patients supplied the node samples. This receptor was obtained from a female donor with breast cancer. Some clones in this sample may be carry-over from other donors' samples. The sequencing input was axillary lymph node tissue.

In nucleotides, the CDR3 is TGTGCCAGTAGTATAGTCGTAGGCGGCCTTTACAATGAGCAGTCCTTC. Its translation is CASSIVVGGLYNEQSF. The rearrangement links TRBV19 to TRBJ2-1, with D unclear. This CDR3 spans 16 amino acids. Germline lookup yields CDR1 LNHDA and CDR2 SQIVND (reference sequence).